The 30 T cell receptor beta chains below all came from one sample that was sequenced in a study of cytomegalovirus exposure and HLA in healthy donors. The PCR had 60 Vbeta and 13 Jbeta primers. The method was immunoSEQ multiplex PCR; TCRdb's version includes in-frame clones alone and lacks a portion of them. The sample lists under 200,000 clones, 78% occurring once. Sequencing was performed on PBMCs. Receptor source: a woman aged 25 to 45 in good health and CMV-seropositive.

V is TRBV5-1 and J is TRBJ1-3; D uncertain. The germline CDR1 and CDR2 sequences are SGHRS and YFSETQ. V was cut by 4 bases and J by 0 bases, with 8 bases left in between. This CDR3 comprises 14 residues. CDR3 region: CASSPVFSGNTIYF. The CDR3 nucleotides are TGCGCCAGCAGCCCCGTCTTCTCTGGAAACACCATATATTTT.

The chain employs TRBV5-4 and TRBJ2-2; 8 positions agree with TRBD2. This CDR3 region has 16 residues. Trimming removed 4 bases from V and 7 bases from J; junction bases left unmatched: 12. Germline V CDR1 and CDR2: SGHNT, YYREEE (reference sequence). CDR3 DNA: TGTGCCAGCAGCCGACCCTCAGCGGGGGTGGGCGGGGAGCTGTTTTTT. The encoded protein is CASSRPSAGVGGELFF.

J is TRBJ1-1 and V is TRBV29-1; D possibly corresponds to TRBD1 (5 bases). The ends were cut back, 7 bases at V and 2 bases at J, with 20 bases in the middle. CDR3 length: 15 residues. Germline CDR1 is SQVTM and CDR2 is ANQGSEA. DNA for the CDR3: TGCAGCGCCCCGTCCCTGGCAGGGCGAAACACTGAAGCTTTCTTT. Translation gives CSAPSLAGRNTEAFF.

The chain is built from TRBV5-4 and TRBJ1-1; tentative D call: TRBD1 (6 bases). Per the germline V gene, CDR1 is SGHNT and CDR2 is YYREEE (reference sequence). Trimming pared 4 bases from V and 2 bases from J, leaving 15 bases between. This CDR3 comprises 15 residues. The CDR3 reads CASSPIGGANTEAFF. The DNA of the CDR3 is TGTGCCAGCAGCCCTATCGGGGGGGCCAACACTGAAGCTTTCTTT.

CDR3 DNA: TGTGCCAGCAGTTACTCATTAGGGTACAGGCCCACTGAAGCTTTCTTT. It encodes CASSYSLGYRPTEAFF. The chain recombines TRBV6-5 with TRBJ1-1, with a possible D match to TRBD1 (5 bases). This CDR3 spans 16 amino acids. Trimming took off 0 bases at V and 4 bases at J, with 15 bases between the two ends. Germline-derived CDR1 and CDR2 are MNHEY and SVGAGI.

The CDR3 here is CASSRLVSSYNEQFF. The CDR3, as DNA: TGCGCCAGCAGCCGACTAGTCAGCTCCTACAATGAGCAGTTCTTC. The V and J genes are TRBV4-1 and TRBJ2-1; a weak D match, TRBD2 (6 bases). The CDR3 sequence is 15 residues long. Germline values: CDR1 MGHRA, CDR2 YSYEKL. Deletions cut 4 bases from V and 0 bases from J, with 10 bases between.

This chain joins TRBV18 and TRBJ2-1; TRBD2 matches 11 bases. V was clipped by 3 bases and J by 3 bases; unmatched bases: 1. In germline, CDR1 is KGHSH, CDR2 LQKENI. This CDR3 has 15 residues. This chain's CDR3 is CASSPGTSGYNEQFF. In DNA, the CDR3 is TGTGCCAGCTCACCCGGGACTAGCGGCTACAATGAGCAGTTCTTC.

The chain employs TRBV19 and TRBJ2-7, with 7 bases lining up with TRBD1. The junction had 6 bases not matched to a gene; V was cut back by 10 bases and J by 6 bases. This CDR3 is 11 amino acids long. CDR1 is LNHDA, CDR2 SQIVND, per germline (reference sequence). CDR3 sequence reads: CATWTGGEQYF. As DNA, the CDR3 is TGTGCCACATGGACAGGCGGCGAGCAGTACTTC.

The rearrangement links TRBV27 to TRBJ2-7; the match to TRBD1 covers 10 bases. The V segment lost 5 bases and the J segment 3 bases; nucleotides outside the gene matches: 10. The CDR3 is 16 amino acids. CDR1 is MNHEY and CDR2 is SMNVEV in the germline V gene (reference sequence). This CDR3 reads CASSPPLGTGVYEQYF. The CDR3 DNA reads TGTGCCAGCAGTCCCCCCCTGGGGACAGGGGTCTACGAGCAGTACTTC.

This clone was counted a few times. The chain employs TRBV19 and TRBJ2-1; a weak D match, TRBD2 (6 bases). Germline lookup yields CDR1 LNHDA and CDR2 SQIVND (reference sequence). This CDR3 region has 13 residues. V was shortened by 7 bases and J by 5 bases, with 12 bases between the two germline ends. The CDR3 DNA follows: TGTGCCAGTAAACCGGGACTCAACAATGAGCAGTTCTTC. This codes for CASKPGLNNEQFF.

The count of this clone is one. The junction differs from germline at one of its ends, possibly a read error. V usage is TRBV7-7 and J usage is TRBJ1-3; D is unresolved. The CDR3 contains 16 residues. CDR1 and CDR2 (germline): SSHAT, FNYEAQ (reference sequence). This CDR3 reads CASSSKFLSSGNTIYF. The DNA for the CDR3 is TGTGCTAGCAGCTCCAAGTTTCTGAGCTCTGGAAACACCATATATTTT.

In its sample, this clone was seen once. The chain combines TRBV5-1 with TRBJ1-2; no firm D call. Trimming pared 0 bases from V and 7 bases from J, leaving 13 bases between. CDR1 and CDR2 (germline): SGHRS, YFSETQ. This CDR3 has 14 amino acids. CDR3 loop: CASSLAPGLGGYTF. CDR3 coding DNA: TGCGCCAGCAGCTTGGCCCCGGGTCTAGGTGGCTACACCTTC.

This clone was detected only a few times. The chain's CDR3 is CASSPGGGGLEKLFF. The CDR3 nucleotides read TGCGCCAGCAGCCCCGGAGGGGGGGGGCTTGAAAAACTGTTTTTT. This sequence joins TRBV4-1 and TRBJ1-4; tentative D call: TRBD1 (6 bases). Germline V gives CDR1 MGHRA, CDR2 YSYEKL. The CDR3 is 15 amino acids. V gave up 4 bases and J gave up 7 bases, with 16 bases separating them.

V gene TRBV7-9 combines with J gene TRBJ2-5; a weak D match, TRBD1 (6 bases). Trimming took off 7 bases at V and 5 bases at J, with 14 bases between the two ends. Germline V gene data show CDR1 as SEHNR and CDR2 as FQNEAQ (reference sequence). The CDR3 is 13 residues long. The CDR3 region is CASTAGDRETQYF. CDR3 coding DNA: TGTGCCAGCACAGCAGGGGATCGGGAGACCCAGTACTTC.

The chain has TRBV6-5 and TRBJ2-5, with D uncertain. The assigned J gene may be wrong: the sequence end matches TRBJ2-7 better. CDR1 MNHEY and CDR2 SVGAGI come from the germline V gene. This CDR3 spans 14 amino acids. This chain's CDR3 is CASSPLNQPGEQYF. CDR3 coding DNA: TGTGCCAGCAGTCCCCTCAATCAGCCAGGCGAGCAGTACTTC.

The chain combines TRBV5-4 with TRBJ1-1; D not resolved. The CDR3 totals 14 residues. The V gene lost 0 bases and the J gene lost 5 bases, with 11 bases spanning the gap. Germline V gene data show CDR1 as SGHNT and CDR2 as YYREEE (reference sequence). CDR3 sequence (DNA): TGTGCCAGCAGCTTGGAAAGGGAGGGAACTGAAGCTTTCTTT. It is translated as CASSLEREGTEAFF.

This chain connects TRBV27 to TRBJ2-7, with TRBD2 matching 9 bases. V lost 3 bases to trimming and J lost 4 bases; unmatched junction nucleotides: 4. The CDR3 extends over 14 amino acids. CDR1 MNHEY and CDR2 SMNVEV come from the germline V gene (reference sequence). The CDR3 loop reads CASSLASGTYEQYF. Written as DNA, the CDR3 is TGTGCCAGCAGTTTGGCTAGCGGGACTTACGAGCAGTACTTC.

This clone has a single count. Additional DNA sequences in this sample encode the identical CDR3. This chain joins TRBV7-9 and TRBJ1-5; possibly TRBD1 for D (5 bases). Germline loops: CDR1 SEHNR, CDR2 FQNEAQ (reference sequence). The CDR3 loop spans 14 amino acids. The V gene lost 1 base and the J gene lost 6 bases, with 10 bases spanning the gap. DNA of the CDR3: TGTGCCAGCAGCTTAGGGGGCGTAGGTCAGCCCCAGCATTTT. This codes for CASSLGGVGQPQHF.

The chain links TRBV4-1 to TRBJ1-2; possible D gene TRBD1, 6 bases. The CDR3 spans 14 residues. Germline CDR1 MGHRA, CDR2 YSYEKL. V shed 1 base and J shed 4 bases, with 10 bases lying between them. The CDR3 coding sequence is TGCGCCAGCAGCCAAGTCGGGACAAGCTATGGCTACACCTTC. This translates into CASSQVGTSYGYTF.

J is TRBJ2-5 and V is TRBV28; tentatively, D is TRBD2 (7 bases). Trimming removed 3 bases from V and 2 bases from J, with 13 bases in between. Looked up from germline, CDR1 is MDHEN and CDR2 is SYDVKM. The CDR3 has 15 residues. CDR3 sequence: CASSFAGARQETQYF. The CDR3 region has the DNA TGTGCCAGCAGTTTTGCGGGGGCACGTCAAGAGACCCAGTACTTC.

This chain connects TRBV2 to TRBJ2-7, with 8 bases matching TRBD1. V shed 3 bases and J 5 bases; nucleotides not matched to a gene: 15. Germline CDR1 SNHLY, CDR2 FYNNEI. CDR3 length: 17 amino acids. The CDR3 coding sequence is TGTGCCAGCAGTGATAATCCGGGACAGGCGGTCGCCCACGAGCAGTACTTC. Protein product: CASSDNPGQAVAHEQYF. The full variable domain, with the rest looked up from reference TRBV2 and TRBJ2-7, is EPEVTQTPSHQVTQMGQEVILRCVPISNHLYFYWYRQILGQKVEFLVSFYNNEISEKSEIFDDQFSVERPDGSNFTLKIRSTKLEDSAMYFCASSDNPGQAVAHEQYFGPGTRLTVT.

The chain has TRBV7-8 and TRBJ2-3; 9 positions agree with TRBD1. The V and J ends lost 3 bases and 2 bases, in that order; junction bases with no gene match: 9. This CDR3 is 17 amino acids long. CDR1 and CDR2 (germline): SGHVS, FQNEAQ. DNA of the CDR3: TGTGCCAGCAGCTTCAATCGCCGGGACAGGGACACAGATACGCAGTATTTT. Translated, it gives CASSFNRRDRDTDTQYF. Full variable domain (missing parts from reference TRBV7-8 and TRBJ2-3): GAGVSQSPRYKVAKRGQDVALRCDPISGHVSLFWYQQALGQGPEFLTYFQNEAQLDKSGLPSDRFFAERPEGSVSTLKIQRTQQEDSAVYLCASSFNRRDRDTDTQYFGPGTRLTVL.

The chain links TRBV5-4 to TRBJ1-2, with 7 bases matching TRBD1. This CDR3 contains 16 residues. Losses at the gene ends were 0 bases for V and 4 bases for J; bases not matched to a gene: 9. Germline CDR1 and CDR2: SGHNT and YYREEE (reference sequence). CDR3 nucleotides: TGTGCCAGCAGCTTGGCTGAGACAGGGAACCTCTATGGCTACACCTTC. It yields the protein CASSLAETGNLYGYTF.

This clone appeared a few times. The rearrangement uses TRBV6-5 and TRBJ2-1, with TRBD2 matching over 10 bases. V trimming: 5 bases; J trimming: 4 bases; junction bases outside the gene matches: 5. The V gene's germline CDR1 is MNHEY and CDR2 SVGAGI. The CDR3 runs to 15 residues. DNA of the CDR3: TGTGCCAGCAGTCCGGGACTAGCGACTTACAATGAGCAGTTCTTC. Protein: CASSPGLATYNEQFF.

Note on this clone: Other DNA sequences of this sample code for an identical CDR3. The chain has TRBV7-3 and TRBJ1-1; D not resolved. CDR1 SGHTA and CDR2 FQGTGA come from the germline V gene. Trimming cost V 7 bases and J 3 bases, with 12 bases left between them. The CDR3 runs 13 residues. The CDR3 reads CASTPGRDTEAFF. The CDR3 nucleotides read TGTGCCAGCACCCCGGGTCGTGACACTGAAGCTTTCTTT. Full variable domain (rest looked up from reference TRBV7-3 and TRBJ1-1): GAGVSQTPSNKVTEKGKYVELRCDPISGHTALYWYRQSLGQGPEFLIYFQGTGAADDSGLPNDRFFAVRPEGSVSTLKIQRTERGDSAVYLCASTPGRDTEAFFGQGTRLTVV.

The chain couples TRBV10-2 to TRBJ2-3; 7 positions match TRBD1. The V and J ends lost 8 bases and 2 bases, in that order; junction bases with no gene match: 10. The CDR3 covers 15 residues. Germline assignment: CDR1 WSHSY and CDR2 SAAADI. CDR3 nucleotide sequence: TGCGCCAGCCTCATGACAGGGCTCTACACAGATACGCAGTATTTT. It translates to CASLMTGLYTDTQYF.

V usage is TRBV6-1 and J usage is TRBJ1-1; D is possibly TRBD1 (6 bases). Trimming cost V 3 bases and J 0 bases, with 8 bases left between them. Looked up from germline, CDR1 is MNHNS and CDR2 is SASEGT. This CDR3 is 14 amino acids long. Here the CDR3 reads CASSEAGVNTEAFF. The CDR3 bases are TGTGCCAGCAGTGAGGCAGGGGTGAACACTGAAGCTTTCTTT.

The CDR3 DNA reads as TGTGCCAGCAGCACCGGGACAAATGATAACACCATATATTTT. Its protein is CASSTGTNDNTIYF. V gene TRBV5-4 combines with J gene TRBJ1-3; maybe TRBD1 (6 bases). The V gene lost 4 bases and the J gene lost 7 bases, with 15 bases spanning the gap. The germline V gene has CDR1 SGHNT and CDR2 YYREEE (reference sequence). The CDR3 is 14 amino acids. Full variable domain (remainder filled in from reference TRBV5-4 and TRBJ1-3): ETGVTQSPTHLIKTRGQQVTLRCSSQSGHNTVSWYQQALGQGPQFIFQYYREEENGRGNFPPRFSGLQFPNYSSELNVNALELDDSALYLCASSTGTNDNTIYFGEGSWLTVV.

The J gene is TRBJ1-1, the V gene TRBV6-5; maybe TRBD1 (6 bases). The CDR3 runs to 16 residues. V dropped 0 bases and J dropped 6 bases, with 17 bases sitting between them. CDR1 and CDR2 (germline): MNHEY, SVGAGI. The CDR3 reads CASSYSPGAFLAEAFF. In nucleotides, the CDR3 is TGTGCCAGCAGTTACTCGCCAGGGGCCTTCCTGGCTGAAGCTTTCTTT.

The sample holds a few counts of this clone. The chain joins TRBV28 to TRBJ2-7; D is unclear. V was cut by 6 bases and J by 2 bases, with 14 bases left in between. This CDR3 contains 14 residues. Germline lookup yields CDR1 MDHEN and CDR2 SYDVKM. CDR3 in amino acids: CASRIPTETYEQYF. For the CDR3, the DNA is TGTGCCAGCAGAATTCCGACGGAGACCTACGAGCAGTACTTC.